This TCR beta chain was sequenced during a study of identical twins. This clonotype has ten or more counts. TCRdb re-analysed the 5' RACE reads in MiXCR, keeping a single row per CDR3 protein. This sample has around 250,000 distinct CDR3 sequences, with 5.5% to 7% found just once. The CDR3 contains 12 residues. Trimming removed 2 bases from V and 5 bases from J, with 6 bases in between. CDR1 and CDR2 from the germline V gene are LGHDT and YNNKEL (reference sequence). These same records also appear under a second study, on yellow fever vaccine responses in identical twins.

This chain links TRBV3-1 with TRBJ1-2; D not certain. The sequenced sample consisted of memory (CD45RO+) T cells sorted from blood. This receptor was taken from a woman under 30 in good health. Written as DNA, the CDR3 is TGTGCCAGCAGCCAATCGGGGTATGGCTACACCTTC. It is translated as CASSQSGYGYTF.